The rows below give T cell receptor beta chains drawn from one sample of a study of blood T cells in healthy people across ages. TCRdb re-derived calls from the 5' RACE reads in MiXCR, one entry per CDR3 protein. The profile shows 650,000 to 900,000 distinct CDR3 sequences, 60% to 80% of them singletons. The sequencing input was blood. These receptors came from a young man in good health. Both conserved end residues are trimmed from each CDR3.

V: TRBV7-2; CDR3: ASSLNRNTHGYT
V: TRBV15; CDR3: ATRAGESYEQY
V: TRBV6-5; CDR3: ASSYKGTDSPLH
V: TRBV10-3; CDR3: AISEVGTVYYGCT
V: TRBV4-2; CDR3: ASSPRGVDYNEQF
V: TRBV4-2; CDR3: ASSPNPGTNTGELF
V: TRBV9; CDR3: ASSRMGGGGSGTEAF
V: TRBV15; CDR3: ATSRDMRTSTDTQY
V: TRBV7-2; CDR3: ASSRGPASEQY
V: TRBV2; CDR3: ASSSGISNYGYT
V: TRBV20-1; CDR3: SGNRVRGPIQY
V: TRBV20-1; CDR3: SARELGQGDTGELF
V: TRBV15; CDR3: ATSRSEGTGGNRGYT
V: TRBV5-1; CDR3: ASKTGLAVDTQY
V: TRBV15; CDR3: ATSTGEAGTDTQY
V: TRBV24-1; CDR3: ATSDSTSQDTQY
V: TRBV20-1; CDR3: SASVSGETDTQY
V: TRBV6-6; CDR3: ASSSGTYYVHEQY
V: TRBV6-2/TRBV6-3; CDR3: ASSSGTTLYNEQF
V: TRBV6-5; CDR3: ASSSTSGEQF
V: TRBV4-2; CDR3: ASSHGQTQETQY
V: TRBV4-3; CDR3: ASSQEPSVGEQY
V: TRBV29-1; CDR3: SVELWETQY
V: TRBV4-3; CDR3: ASSQGGRLAGGLDTQY
V: TRBV29-1; CDR3: NDGGADTQY
V: TRBV14; CDR3: ASSGGGWYTEAF
V: TRBV24-1; CDR3: ATSAAWGAGVSWGTQY
V: TRBV12-3/TRBV12-4; CDR3: ASIFRSLVGDTQY
V: TRBV9; CDR3: ASSVVGAGVSYNEQF